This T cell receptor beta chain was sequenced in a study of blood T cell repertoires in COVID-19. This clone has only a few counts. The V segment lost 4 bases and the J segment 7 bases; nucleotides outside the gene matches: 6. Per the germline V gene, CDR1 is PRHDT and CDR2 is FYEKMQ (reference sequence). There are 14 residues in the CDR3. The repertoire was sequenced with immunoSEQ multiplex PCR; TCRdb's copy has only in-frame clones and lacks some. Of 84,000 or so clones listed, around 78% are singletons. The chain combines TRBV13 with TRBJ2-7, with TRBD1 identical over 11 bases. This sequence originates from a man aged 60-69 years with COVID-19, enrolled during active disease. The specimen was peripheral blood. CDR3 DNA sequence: TGTGCCAGCAGCTCCAGGACAGGGGGCCATGAGCAGTACTTC. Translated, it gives CASSSRTGGHEQYF.